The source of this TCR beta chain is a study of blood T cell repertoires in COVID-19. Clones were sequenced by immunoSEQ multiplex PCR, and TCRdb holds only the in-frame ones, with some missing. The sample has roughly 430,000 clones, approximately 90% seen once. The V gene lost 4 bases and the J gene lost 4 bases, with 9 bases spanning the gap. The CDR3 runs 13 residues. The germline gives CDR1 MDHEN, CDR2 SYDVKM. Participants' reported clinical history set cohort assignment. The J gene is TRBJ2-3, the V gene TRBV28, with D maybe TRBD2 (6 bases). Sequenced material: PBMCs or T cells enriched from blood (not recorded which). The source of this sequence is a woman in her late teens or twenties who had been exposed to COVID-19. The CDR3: CASSYGSSDTQYF. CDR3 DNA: TGTGCCAGCAGTTACGGGAGTTCAGATACGCAGTATTTT.